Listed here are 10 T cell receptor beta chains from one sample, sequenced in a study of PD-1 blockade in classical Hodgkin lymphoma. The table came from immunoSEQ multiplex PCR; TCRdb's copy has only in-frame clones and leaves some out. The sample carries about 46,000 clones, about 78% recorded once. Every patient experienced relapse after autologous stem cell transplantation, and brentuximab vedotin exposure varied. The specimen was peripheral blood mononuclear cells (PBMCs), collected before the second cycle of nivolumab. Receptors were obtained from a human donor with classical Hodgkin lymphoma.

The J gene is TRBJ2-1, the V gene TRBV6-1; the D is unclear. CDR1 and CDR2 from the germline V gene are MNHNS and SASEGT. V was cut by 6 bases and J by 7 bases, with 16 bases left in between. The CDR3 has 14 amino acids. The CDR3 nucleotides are TGTGCCAGCAGGCCCCTCGTGTCTGCAAATGAGCAGTTCTTC. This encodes CASRPLVSANEQFF.

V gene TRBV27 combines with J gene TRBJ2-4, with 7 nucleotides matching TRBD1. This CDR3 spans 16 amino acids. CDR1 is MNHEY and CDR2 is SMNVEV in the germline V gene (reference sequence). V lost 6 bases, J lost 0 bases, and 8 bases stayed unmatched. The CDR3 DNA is TGTGCCAGCAGGCCAAGACAGGGCCTAGCCAAAAACATTCAGTACTTC. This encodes CASRPRQGLAKNIQYF.

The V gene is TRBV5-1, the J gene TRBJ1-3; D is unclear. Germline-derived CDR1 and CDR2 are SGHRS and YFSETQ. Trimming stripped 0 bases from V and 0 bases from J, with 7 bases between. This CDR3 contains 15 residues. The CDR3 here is CASSLAPVSGNTIYF. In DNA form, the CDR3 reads TGCGCCAGCAGCTTGGCCCCCGTCTCTGGAAACACCATATATTTT.

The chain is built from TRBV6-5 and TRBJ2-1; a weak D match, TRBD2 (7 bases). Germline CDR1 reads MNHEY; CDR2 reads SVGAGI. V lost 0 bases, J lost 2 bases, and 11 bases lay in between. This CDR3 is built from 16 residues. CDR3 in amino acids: CASSYSVGGAYNEQFF. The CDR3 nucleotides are TGTGCCAGCAGTTACTCGGTAGGGGGGGCCTACAATGAGCAGTTCTTC.

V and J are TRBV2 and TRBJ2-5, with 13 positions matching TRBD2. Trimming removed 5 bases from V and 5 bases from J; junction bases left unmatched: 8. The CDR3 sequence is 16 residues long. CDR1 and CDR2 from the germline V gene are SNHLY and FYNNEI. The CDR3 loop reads CASSNGLAGVGETQYF. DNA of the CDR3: TGTGCCAGCAGTAACGGACTAGCGGGGGTGGGGGAGACCCAGTACTTC.

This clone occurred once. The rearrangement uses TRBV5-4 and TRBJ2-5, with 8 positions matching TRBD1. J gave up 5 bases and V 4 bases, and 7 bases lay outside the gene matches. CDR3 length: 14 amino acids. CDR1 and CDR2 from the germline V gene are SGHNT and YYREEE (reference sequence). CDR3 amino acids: CASSGQGADETQYF. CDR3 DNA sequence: TGTGCCAGCAGCGGGCAGGGGGCGGATGAGACCCAGTACTTC.

CDR3 bases: TGTGCCAGCAGCTTAACTTGGGCGAGAAGCACAGATACGCAGTATTTT. It codes for CASSLTWARSTDTQYF. The gene calls are TRBV7-8 and TRBJ2-3; D remains ambiguous. V lost 2 bases and J lost 0, with 12 bases in between. The germline V gene encodes CDR1 SGHVS and CDR2 FQNEAQ. The CDR3 covers 16 residues.

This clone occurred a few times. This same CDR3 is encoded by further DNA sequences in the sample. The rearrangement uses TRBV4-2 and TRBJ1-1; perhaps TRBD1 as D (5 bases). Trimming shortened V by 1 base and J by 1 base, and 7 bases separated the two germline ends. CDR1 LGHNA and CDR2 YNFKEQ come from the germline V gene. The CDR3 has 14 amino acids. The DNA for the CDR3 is TGTGCCAGCAGCCAAGGGACAAGGAACACTGAAGCTTTCTTT. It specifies CASSQGTRNTEAFF.

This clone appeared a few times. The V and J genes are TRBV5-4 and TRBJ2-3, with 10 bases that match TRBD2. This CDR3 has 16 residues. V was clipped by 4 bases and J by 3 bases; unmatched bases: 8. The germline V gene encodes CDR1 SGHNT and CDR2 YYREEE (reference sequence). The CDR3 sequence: CASSPASGSRTDTQYF. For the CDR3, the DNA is TGTGCCAGCAGCCCAGCTAGCGGGAGTAGGACAGATACGCAGTATTTT. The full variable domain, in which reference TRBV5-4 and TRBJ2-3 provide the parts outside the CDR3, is ETGVTQSPTHLIKTRGQQVTLRCSSQSGHNTVSWYQQALGQGPQFIFQYYREEENGRGNFPPRFSGLQFPNYSSELNVNALELDDSALYLCASSPASGSRTDTQYFGPGTRLTVL.

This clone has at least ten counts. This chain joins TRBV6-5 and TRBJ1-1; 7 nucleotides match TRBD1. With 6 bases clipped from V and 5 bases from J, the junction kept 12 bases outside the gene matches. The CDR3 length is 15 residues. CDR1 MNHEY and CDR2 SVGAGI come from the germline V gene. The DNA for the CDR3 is TGTGCCAGCAGGAAGAGGACAGGCGTCGGGACTGAAGCTTTCTTT. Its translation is CASRKRTGVGTEAFF.